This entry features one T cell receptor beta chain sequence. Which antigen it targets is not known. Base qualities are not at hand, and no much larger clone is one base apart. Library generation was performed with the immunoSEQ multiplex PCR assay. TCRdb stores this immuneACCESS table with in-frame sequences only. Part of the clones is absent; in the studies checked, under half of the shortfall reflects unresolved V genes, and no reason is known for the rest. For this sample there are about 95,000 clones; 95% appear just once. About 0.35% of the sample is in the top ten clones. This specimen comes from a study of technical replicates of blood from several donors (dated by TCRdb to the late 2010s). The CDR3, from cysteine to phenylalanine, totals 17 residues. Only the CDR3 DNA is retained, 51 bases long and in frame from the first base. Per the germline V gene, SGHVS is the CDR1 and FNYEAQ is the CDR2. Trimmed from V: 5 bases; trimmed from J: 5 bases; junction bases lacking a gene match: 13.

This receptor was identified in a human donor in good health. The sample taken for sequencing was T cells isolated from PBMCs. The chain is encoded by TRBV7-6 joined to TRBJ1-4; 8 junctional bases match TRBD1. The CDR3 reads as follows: CASSLNIRTGLNEKLFF. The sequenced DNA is TGTGCCAGCAGCCTAAATATTCGGACAGGGCTGAATGAAAAACTGTTTTTT. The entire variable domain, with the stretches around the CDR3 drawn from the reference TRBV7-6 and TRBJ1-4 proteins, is GAGVSQSPRYKVTKRGQDVALRCDPISGHVSLYWYRQALGQGPEFLTYFNYEAQQDKSGLPNDRFSAERPEGSISTLTIQRTEQRDSAMYRCASSLNIRTGLNEKLFFGSGTQLSVL.